Following are 19 T cell receptor beta chains from one sample sequenced in a study of blood T cell repertoires in COVID-19. Clones were sequenced by immunoSEQ multiplex PCR, and TCRdb holds only the in-frame ones, with some missing. The repertoire holds about 64,000 clones, with more than 75% as singletons. Source material: peripheral blood. Source of these receptors: a man in his forties or fifties with active COVID-19.

This sequence joins TRBV9 and TRBJ2-5; 7 bases are a match to TRBD2. CDR1 and CDR2 (germline): SGDLS, YYNGEE. The CDR3 consists of 13 residues. The junction had 4 bases not matched to a gene; V was cut back by 3 bases and J by 5 bases. Here the CDR3 reads CASSGSGRETQYF. The CDR3 DNA follows: TGTGCCAGCAGCGGTAGCGGGCGGGAGACCCAGTACTTC.

The J gene is TRBJ1-6, the V gene TRBV4-1; TRBD1 agrees at 7 bases. CDR1 MGHRA and CDR2 YSYEKL come from the germline V gene. CDR3 size: 16 residues. V shed 4 bases and J 7 bases; nucleotides not matched to a gene: 10. The CDR3 DNA sequence: TGCGCCAGCAGCCGGCTCCCGACAGGGTTAAATTCACCCCTCCACTTT. This codes for CASSRLPTGLNSPLHF.

The V and J genes are TRBV7-8 and TRBJ1-1, with a possible D match to TRBD1 (5 bases). With 5 bases removed from V and 2 bases from J, the gap between germline ends came to 12 bases. This CDR3 is 14 amino acids long. Per the germline V gene, CDR1 is SGHVS and CDR2 is FQNEAQ. CDR3 protein: CASSLGHDNTEAFF. CDR3 DNA: TGTGCCAGCAGCCTTGGACACGACAACACTGAAGCTTTCTTT.

This clone appeared once. The chain carries TRBV9 and TRBJ2-5; D call uncertain. The V end lost 3 bases, the J end lost 2 bases, and 2 bases lay between the germline ends. Germline V lookup: CDR1 SGDLS, CDR2 YYNGEE. CDR3 length: 11 amino acids. The chain's CDR3 is CASSAQETQYF. CDR3 sequence (DNA): TGTGCCAGCAGCGCGCAAGAGACCCAGTACTTC.

The genes are TRBV29-1 and TRBJ1-2; D gene ambiguous. The germline V gene encodes CDR1 SQVTM and CDR2 ANQGSEA. The CDR3 consists of 12 residues. V lost 6 bases to trimming and J lost 5 bases, with 13 bases between them. The CDR3 loop reads CSVASQAYGYTF. The CDR3 DNA is TGCAGCGTCGCTAGCCAGGCGTATGGCTACACCTTC.

J is TRBJ1-2 and V is TRBV6-1; TRBD1 aligns across 8 bases. Germline values: CDR1 MNHNS, CDR2 SASEGT. The CDR3 has 15 residues. V trimming: 1 base; J trimming: 4 bases; junction bases outside the gene matches: 5. The CDR3 DNA reads as TGTGCCAGCAGTGAAGAGTCAGGGGGCGGCTATGGCTACACCTTC. Translating it yields CASSEESGGGYGYTF.

The chain is built from TRBV10-3 and TRBJ2-3; 11 nucleotides agree with TRBD1. Trimming at V came to 6 bases and at J to 3 bases, leaving 2 bases not matched to a gene. The CDR3 consists of 14 residues. Germline V gene data show CDR1 as ENHRY and CDR2 as SYGVKD. The CDR3 protein is CAIRGDRGTDTQYF. CDR3 in DNA: TGTGCCATCAGGGGGGACAGGGGGACAGATACGCAGTATTTT.

V usage is TRBV3-1 (or the pseudogene TRBV3-2) and J usage is TRBJ2-7; 8 bases agree with TRBD2. The J segment lost 0 bases and the V segment lost 0 bases, leaving 10 bases of the junction unmatched. This CDR3 has 18 residues. Looked up from germline, CDR1 is LGHDT and CDR2 is YNNKEL (reference sequence). CDR3 bases: TGTGCCAGCAGCCAAGATCTGACGAGCGGGAGAGGCTCCTACGAGCAGTACTTC. Its translation: CASSQDLTSGRGSYEQYF.

This CDR3 is CASSPDRDGGEQFF. The CDR3 coding sequence is TGTGCCAGCAGCCCCGACAGGGATGGGGGTGAGCAGTTCTTC. The V gene is TRBV3-1 (or the pseudogene TRBV3-2), the J gene TRBJ2-1; TRBD1 matches 7 bases. Trimming cost V 4 bases and J 9 bases; bases outside gene matches: 9. CDR1 and CDR2 from the germline V gene are LGHDT and YNNKEL (reference sequence). The CDR3 spans 14 residues.

The CDR3 DNA reads TGTGCCAGCTATAGAGTGGGCACAGATACGCAGTATTTT. Its translation is CASYRVGTDTQYF. V usage is TRBV18 and J usage is TRBJ2-3; D is unclear. Between the trimmed V and J ends, which lost 7 bases and 1 base, there was a span of 9 bases. The CDR3 runs to 13 residues. Germline CDR1 reads KGHSH; CDR2 reads LQKENI.

This sequence joins TRBV6-2 or TRBV6-3 and TRBJ2-7, with D possibly being TRBD2 (6 bases). Germline V gives CDR1 MNHEY, CDR2 SVGEGT. The CDR3 is made up of 14 amino acids. V was shortened by 4 bases and J by 0 bases, with 10 bases between the two germline ends. The CDR3 DNA follows: TGTGCCAGCAGTTTTGTCGGGGGCTCCTACGAGCAGTACTTC. It specifies CASSFVGGSYEQYF.

Here the CDR3 reads CASSRTSGGRSYEQYF. The CDR3 DNA follows: TGTGCCAGCAGTCGTACTAGCGGGGGTCGGTCCTACGAGCAGTACTTC. V is TRBV7-9 and J is TRBJ2-7; 11 nucleotides agree with TRBD2. With 6 bases clipped from V and 1 base from J, the junction kept 8 bases outside the gene matches. Per the germline V gene, CDR1 is SEHNR and CDR2 is FQNEAQ (reference sequence). The CDR3 is made up of 16 amino acids.

This clone was counted a few times. The chain combines TRBV5-1 with TRBJ1-1; TRBD1 might be the D (5 bases). The CDR3 is 14 amino acids. V was cut by 0 bases and J by 3 bases, with 9 bases left in between. CDR1 and CDR2 (germline): SGHRS, YFSETQ. The CDR3 is CASSLAGGDTEAFF. The CDR3 nucleotides are TGCGCCAGCAGCTTGGCCGGGGGGGACACTGAAGCTTTCTTT.

The V call is TRBV20-1, the J call TRBJ1-1, with TRBD1 matching 8 bases. V lost 5 bases and J lost 8; bases outside the gene matches: 4. This CDR3 region has 11 residues. CDR1 is DFQATT and CDR2 is SNEGSKA in the germline V gene (reference sequence). The CDR3 region has the DNA TGCAGTGCTCCGACAGGGGTAGAAGCTTTCTTT. Protein sequence: CSAPTGVEAFF.

The chain joins TRBV19 to TRBJ2-7, with 10 bases that match TRBD1. This CDR3 comprises 13 residues. The V and J ends lost 3 bases and 6 bases, in that order; junction bases with no gene match: 2. The germline V gene has CDR1 LNHDA and CDR2 SQIVND (reference sequence). CDR3 sequence: CASSMGQGTEQYF. The CDR3 bases are TGTGCCAGTAGTATGGGACAGGGGACCGAGCAGTACTTC.

The chain is built from TRBV7-9 and TRBJ1-1, with TRBD1 matching 8 bases. The CDR3 has 14 amino acids. Germline assignment: CDR1 SEHNR and CDR2 FQNEAQ (reference sequence). V shed 3 bases, J shed 5 bases, and the junction held 5 bases outside the gene matches. CDR3 amino acids: CASSFATGGTEAFF. CDR3 sequence (DNA): TGTGCCAGCAGCTTCGCAACAGGGGGGACTGAAGCTTTCTTT.

This chain joins TRBV7-8 and TRBJ2-7, with 10 nucleotides matching TRBD1. CDR1 SGHVS and CDR2 FQNEAQ come from the germline V gene. The V segment lost 5 bases and the J segment 2 bases; nucleotides outside the gene matches: 9. The CDR3 has 16 residues. This CDR3 reads CASSPTRDRGPYEQYF. The CDR3 DNA is TGTGCCAGCAGCCCCACCCGGGACAGGGGTCCCTACGAGCAGTACTTC.

The J gene is TRBJ2-7, the V gene TRBV2; 9 bases agree with TRBD2. This CDR3 contains 15 residues. After removal of 5 bases from V and 4 bases from J, the junction contained 9 bases not matched to a gene. The germline gives CDR1 SNHLY, CDR2 FYNNEI. The CDR3 region has the DNA TGTGCCAGCAGTCCTCTCTCCGGACTAGCGTACGAGCAGTACTTC. Its protein product is CASSPLSGLAYEQYF.

The chain couples TRBV4-3 to TRBJ2-1, with D maybe TRBD2 (6 bases). The V gene's germline CDR1 is LGHNA and CDR2 YSLEER. Trimming removed 1 base from V and 0 bases from J, with 28 bases in between. The CDR3 loop spans 22 amino acids. The CDR3 coding sequence is TGCGCCAGCAGCCAAGGATTCGGCCCCCTAGCGCTCGATCCCTCCTCCTACAATGAGCAGTTCTTC. The encoded protein is CASSQGFGPLALDPSSYNEQFF.